The present TCR beta chain was sequenced within a study of patients and donors after allogeneic stem cell transplantation. Each CDR3 protein gets one entry after TCRdb re-called the RT-PCR reads with MiXCR. The data show some 880,000 distinct CDR3 sequences, under 20% seen once. CDR3 length: 12 amino acids. Germline CDR1 is MNHEY and CDR2 is SVGEGT. V lost 5 bases and J lost 7; bases outside the gene matches: 4. Sample: blood, either unsorted or a sorted T cell fraction (not recorded which). V is TRBV6-2 or TRBV6-3 and J is TRBJ1-1, with 7 bases that match TRBD1. The sequence derives from a human donor who was either an allogeneic HSCT recipient or a stem cell or donor lymphocyte infusion donor (not recorded which). It is not recorded whose cells these are; they may come from a transplant donor. The CDR3 sequence is CASSRQGFEAFF. Here the CDR3 DNA reads TGTGCCAGCAGTCGACAGGGCTTTGAAGCTTTCTTT.